The clone carrying this T cell receptor (beta chain) was recorded a few times. Different DNA sequences within this sample yield the same CDR3. These data are taken from a study of control samples from healthy donors and cancer patients. Libraries were prepared by immunoSEQ multiplex PCR; TCRdb keeps only in-frame clonotypes and omits some of them. The sample lists approximately 100,000 clones; approximately 78% were seen once. The germline V gene has CDR1 SGHRS and CDR2 YFSETQ. This CDR3 spans 13 amino acids. V lost 0 bases, J lost 17 bases, and 6 bases stayed unmatched. Sequenced sample: blood. The chain joins TRBV5-1 to TRBJ2-6, with 9 bases matching TRBD1. This receptor was identified in a man between 60 and 75 years old in good health. The CDR3 DNA reads TGCGCCAGCAGCTTGGAGACAGGGGGTCGGTTGACTTTC. Protein sequence: CASSLETGGRLTF.